Shown below are 28 T cell receptor beta chains from a single sample sequenced in a study of T-cell reconstitution after alpha-beta-depleted transplantation in children. Construction of the TCRbeta library involved unique molecular identifiers. A single record per CDR3 protein comes from TCRdb applying MiXCR to the PCR reads. Seen here are approximately 240,000 distinct CDR3 sequences, 9.7% observed once, and the top ten hold around 5%. The sample consisted of PBMCs from the stem cell graft donor, taken from the stem cell graft. The receptor set was obtained from a human donor who donated a stem cell graft to a child with SCID.

This clonotype was recorded at least ten times. The chain employs TRBV5-1 and TRBJ2-2, with a possible D match to TRBD2 (6 bases). The germline V gene encodes CDR1 SGHRS and CDR2 YFSETQ. CDR3 length: 15 residues. The V end lost 0 bases, the J end lost 4 bases, and 10 bases lay between the germline ends. In DNA, the CDR3 is TGCGCCAGCAGCTTGGCGGGACTCTTCACCGGGGAGCTGTTTTTT. Encoded protein: CASSLAGLFTGELFF.

This clonotype was seen ten or more times. This chain joins TRBV5-1 and TRBJ1-6; 7 nucleotides line up with TRBD1. Looked up from germline, CDR1 is SGHRS and CDR2 is YFSETQ. With V trimmed by 0 bases and J by 5 bases, 8 bases remained unmatched. This CDR3 has 17 residues. The CDR3 protein is CASSLEPRQGNNSPLHF. The CDR3 region has the DNA TGCGCCAGCAGCTTGGAGCCCCGACAGGGTAATAATTCACCCCTCCACTTT.

This clonotype has a count of ten or more. This sequence joins TRBV20-1 and TRBJ2-3; 12 positions match TRBD2. This CDR3 is built from 14 residues. Per the germline V gene, CDR1 is DFQATT and CDR2 is SNEGSKA (reference sequence). Germline trimming cut 5 bases from V and 2 bases from J; bases unmatched to any gene: 2. This CDR3 is CSALAGGPTDTQYF. The DNA for the CDR3 is TGCAGTGCTCTAGCGGGGGGGCCCACAGATACGCAGTATTTT.

This clonotype has a count of ten or more. The chain uses TRBV12-3 or TRBV12-4 and TRBJ2-3; TRBD2 aligns across 10 bases. V lost 3 bases to trimming and J lost 3 bases; unmatched junction nucleotides: 3. This CDR3 spans 15 amino acids. The CDR3 here is CASSLTSGPTDTQYF. The CDR3 region has the DNA TGTGCCAGCAGTTTGACTAGCGGGCCAACAGATACGCAGTATTTT.

This clonotype was detected ten times or more. This chain joins TRBV29-1 and TRBJ1-4; D uncertain. The CDR3 length is 12 residues. CDR1 is SQVTM and CDR2 is ANQGSEA in the germline V gene. The V end lost 6 bases, the J end lost 6 bases, and 11 bases lay between the germline ends. The CDR3 sequence is CSVGGPDEKLFF. The CDR3 DNA reads as TGCAGCGTGGGAGGGCCCGATGAAAAACTGTTTTTT.

This clonotype was observed many times. The chain is built from TRBV7-2 and TRBJ1-3; D gene ambiguous. Trimming pared 6 bases from V and 3 bases from J, leaving 15 bases between. Germline V gene sequence: CDR1 SGHTA, CDR2 FQGNSA. The CDR3 has 15 amino acids. CDR3 protein: CASRLATDDGNTIYF. The CDR3, as DNA: TGTGCCAGCAGACTGGCCACCGACGATGGAAACACCATATATTTT.

This clonotype was counted at least ten times. Relative to the germline gene, one junction end is altered; a read error may explain this. V is TRBV5-1 and J is TRBJ2-1; D gene uncertain. CDR1 is SGHRS and CDR2 is YFSETQ in the germline V gene. CDR3 length: 11 amino acids. In DNA form, the CDR3 reads TGTGCCAGCAGCTTTAGTAATGAGCAGTTCTTC. It is translated as CASSFSNEQFF.

This clonotype came up many times. The chain couples TRBV5-1 to TRBJ2-1; D remains unclear. The CDR3 extends over 15 amino acids. Trimming cost V 4 bases and J 0 bases, with 11 bases left between them. Germline assignment: CDR1 SGHRS and CDR2 YFSETQ. The CDR3, as DNA: TGCGCCAGCAGCAAGGAGACCGCCTCCTACAATGAGCAGTTCTTC. It yields the protein CASSKETASYNEQFF. Drawing the rest from reference TRBV5-1 and TRBJ2-1, the complete variable domain is KAGVTQTPRYLIKTRGQQVTLSCSPISGHRSVSWYQQTPGQGLQFLFEYFSETQRNKGNFPGRFSGRQFSNSRSEMNVSTLELGDSALYLCASSKETASYNEQFFGPGTRLTVL.

Ten or more counts support this clonotype. The chain is built from TRBV7-2 and TRBJ2-1; TRBD1 is a possible D gene (5 bases). The CDR3 contains 14 residues. V lost 5 bases and J 4 bases, leaving 12 bases between the germline ends. CDR1 and CDR2 (germline): SGHTA, FQGNSA. As DNA, the CDR3 is TGTGCCAGCAGCCCAGTGACAGCATACAATGAGCAGTTCTTC. This sequence encodes CASSPVTAYNEQFF.

The genes are TRBV7-2 and TRBJ2-7; D perhaps matches TRBD2 (5 bases). CDR3 size: 17 residues. Germline CDR1 SGHTA, CDR2 FQGNSA. Trimming pared 5 bases from V and 3 bases from J, leaving 23 bases between. CDR3 protein: CASSPIIGENLRYEQYF. The CDR3, as DNA: TGTGCCAGCAGCCCCATAATCGGGGAGAATCTCCGCTACGAGCAGTACTTC.

At least ten counts were recorded for this clonotype. The chain links TRBV2 to TRBJ2-5; 7 bases are a match to TRBD1. The CDR3 runs to 15 residues. J gave up 0 bases and V 6 bases, and 7 bases lay outside the gene matches. Germline V gene lookup returns CDR1 SNHLY and CDR2 FYNNEI. Written as DNA, the CDR3 is TGTGCCAGCAGACAGACAGGGTCTTACCAAGAGACCCAGTACTTC. It encodes CASRQTGSYQETQYF.

This clonotype was recorded many times. The chain couples TRBV12-3 or TRBV12-4 to TRBJ2-7; the match to TRBD1 covers 7 bases. V shed 8 bases, J shed 6 bases, and the junction held 10 bases outside the gene matches. This CDR3 spans 13 amino acids. Here the CDR3 DNA reads TGTGCCAGCGCCCCGGGACAGCATATCGAGCAGTACTTC. It yields the protein CASAPGQHIEQYF.

This clonotype has a count of ten or more. The chain combines TRBV12-3 or TRBV12-4 with TRBJ1-2; 7 bases are shared with TRBD1. This CDR3 has 11 residues. V was pared by 7 bases and J by 7 bases, with 3 bases of the junction left unmatched. CDR3 loop: CASTYRGGYTF. The CDR3 bases are TGTGCCAGCACCTACAGGGGTGGCTACACCTTC.

The chain links TRBV2 to TRBJ2-2, with TRBD1 as a possible D gene (5 bases). V lost 4 bases and J 0 bases, leaving 9 bases between the germline ends. The CDR3 runs to 15 residues. From germline, CDR1 is SNHLY and CDR2 FYNNEI. The CDR3 here is CASSADRANTGELFF. CDR3 DNA sequence: TGTGCCAGCAGTGCTGACAGAGCGAACACCGGGGAGCTGTTTTTT.

This clonotype was observed many times. DNA of the CDR3: TGTGCCAGCAGCCAAGTCGGTCGGACATCCCTCTCCTACGAGCAGTACTTC. This translates into CASSQVGRTSLSYEQYF. The chain combines TRBV3-1 with TRBJ2-7, with D perhaps TRBD1 (5 bases). The V end lost 1 base, the J end lost 0 bases, and 16 bases lay between the germline ends. Germline V gene sequence: CDR1 LGHDT, CDR2 YNNKEL (reference sequence). The CDR3 runs to 17 residues.

This clonotype was recorded many times. The chain couples TRBV7-9 to TRBJ1-6, with a possible D match to TRBD1 (6 bases). The CDR3 has 15 amino acids. The V end was cut by 1 base, the J end by 6 bases, with 10 bases between. Germline CDR1 is SEHNR and CDR2 is FQNEAQ (reference sequence). The CDR3 reads CASSLGGALNSPLHF. In DNA form, the CDR3 reads TGTGCCAGCAGCTTAGGGGGGGCGCTTAATTCACCCCTCCACTTT. The full variable domain, completed using reference TRBV7-9 and TRBJ1-6, is DTGVSQNPRHKITKRGQNVTFRCDPISEHNRLYWYRQTLGQGPEFLTYFQNEAQLEKSRLLSDRFSAERPKGSFSTLEIQRTEQGDSAMYLCASSLGGALNSPLHFGNGTRLTVT.

This clonotype was seen at least ten times. This chain connects TRBV7-9 to TRBJ1-1; TRBD1 is a possible D gene (5 bases). Germline-derived CDR1 and CDR2 are SEHNR and FQNEAQ (reference sequence). The CDR3 is 15 amino acids. Deletions cut 2 bases from V and 2 bases from J, with 12 bases between. CDR3 nucleotides: TGTGCCAGCAGCTTAAATTTGGGGGTAAACACTGAAGCTTTCTTT. This codes for CASSLNLGVNTEAFF.

This chain joins TRBV4-2 and TRBJ2-3; 8 nucleotides match TRBD1. The CDR3 covers 17 residues. J was trimmed by 3 bases and V by 3 bases; bases with no gene match: 11. Germline-derived CDR1 and CDR2 are LGHNA and YNFKEQ. CDR3 nucleotides: TGTGCCAGCAGCCAGTCCTACGGGACAGGATTAACAGATACGCAGTATTTT. Translating gives CASSQSYGTGLTDTQYF.

This clonotype was recorded many times. The chain recombines TRBV2 with TRBJ2-7; 11 bases line up with TRBD1. The germline V gene encodes CDR1 SNHLY and CDR2 FYNNEI. Trimming removed 7 bases from V and 5 bases from J; junction bases left unmatched: 7. The CDR3 length is 14 residues. The CDR3 sequence is CASITDRGPNEQYF. DNA of the CDR3: TGTGCCAGCATTACGGACAGGGGGCCCAACGAGCAGTACTTC.

This clonotype appeared many times. V gene TRBV6-4 combines with J gene TRBJ1-2; possibly TRBD1 for D (5 bases). Trimming cost V 0 bases and J 8 bases, with 10 bases left between them. Germline CDR1 is MRHNA and CDR2 is SNTAGT. The CDR3 has 13 amino acids. This chain's CDR3 is CASSDSSAGGYTF. Written as DNA, the CDR3 is TGTGCCAGCAGTGACTCGTCCGCAGGGGGCTACACCTTC.

This clonotype has more than one count but fewer than ten. The genes are TRBV30 and TRBJ2-7; 8 bases match TRBD1. Germline values: CDR1 GTSNPN, CDR2 SVGIG (reference sequence). The CDR3 is 12 amino acids. The V segment lost 5 bases and the J segment 6 bases; nucleotides outside the gene matches: 6. CDR3 region: CAWGQGLGEQYF. The CDR3 DNA sequence: TGTGCCTGGGGACAGGGTTTGGGCGAGCAGTACTTC.

This chain connects TRBV20-1 to TRBJ1-1; D perhaps matches TRBD1 (5 bases). Looked up from germline, CDR1 is DFQATT and CDR2 is SNEGSKA (reference sequence). This CDR3 comprises 13 residues. V lost 6 bases and J 1 base, leaving 12 bases between the germline ends. CDR3 in DNA: TGCAGTGCCGCACCCGACAGGAACACTGAAGCTTTCTTT. This gives the protein CSAAPDRNTEAFF.

Many counts were recorded for this clonotype. The chain couples TRBV29-1 to TRBJ1-1; D possibly corresponds to TRBD1 (6 bases). With 6 bases removed from V and 4 bases from J, the gap between germline ends came to 15 bases. Germline CDR1 is SQVTM and CDR2 is ANQGSEA. This CDR3 is built from 13 residues. CDR3 region: CSVLTGFGTEAFF. In DNA form, the CDR3 reads TGCAGCGTCCTCACAGGGTTTGGCACTGAAGCTTTCTTT.

This clonotype was seen ten or more times. This chain joins TRBV28 and TRBJ2-1, with 7 bases identical to TRBD1. The CDR3 is 15 amino acids. Germline CDR1 and CDR2: MDHEN and SYDVKM. V shed 6 bases and J 4 bases; nucleotides not matched to a gene: 9. The CDR3 protein is CASSLRDRKYNEQFF. In DNA form, the CDR3 reads TGTGCCAGCAGCCTCCGGGACAGAAAATACAATGAGCAGTTCTTC.

In its sample, this clonotype was seen a few times. The rearrangement links TRBV4-2 to TRBJ1-6; no definite D call. The V gene's germline CDR1 is LGHNA and CDR2 YNFKEQ. The CDR3 is 17 residues long. V lost 4 bases to trimming and J lost 6 bases, with 19 bases between them. The chain's CDR3 is CASSPGLNWGANSPLHF. The CDR3 nucleotides are TGTGCCAGCAGCCCCGGTCTGAATTGGGGAGCTAATTCACCCCTCCACTTT.

This clonotype was observed at least ten times. V and J are TRBV6-1 and TRBJ1-5; 7 bases are shared with TRBD1. This CDR3 region has 15 residues. Germline V gene lookup returns CDR1 MNHNS and CDR2 SASEGT. The V segment lost 5 bases and the J segment 4 bases; nucleotides outside the gene matches: 8. CDR3 DNA sequence: TGTGCCAGCAGTCCACATGACAGGGAAAATCAGCCCCAGCATTTT. It encodes CASSPHDRENQPQHF.

The table lists this clonotype with many counts. The rearrangement uses TRBV20-1 and TRBJ2-7; 9 bases fit TRBD1. This CDR3 is built from 14 residues. Germline loops: CDR1 DFQATT, CDR2 SNEGSKA (reference sequence). The J segment lost 5 bases and the V segment lost 6 bases, leaving 11 bases of the junction unmatched. CDR3 protein: CSASKPTGGNEQYF. CDR3 bases: TGCAGTGCATCCAAACCGACAGGGGGTAACGAGCAGTACTTC.

This clonotype was picked up many times. The chain has TRBV27 and TRBJ2-7; 10 bases line up with TRBD1. CDR1 and CDR2 (germline): MNHEY, SMNVEV (reference sequence). Trimming at V came to 4 bases and at J to 5 bases, leaving 5 bases not matched to a gene. The CDR3 consists of 14 residues. CDR3 sequence: CASSWTGGINEQYF. CDR3 in DNA: TGTGCCAGCAGTTGGACAGGGGGAATCAACGAGCAGTACTTC.